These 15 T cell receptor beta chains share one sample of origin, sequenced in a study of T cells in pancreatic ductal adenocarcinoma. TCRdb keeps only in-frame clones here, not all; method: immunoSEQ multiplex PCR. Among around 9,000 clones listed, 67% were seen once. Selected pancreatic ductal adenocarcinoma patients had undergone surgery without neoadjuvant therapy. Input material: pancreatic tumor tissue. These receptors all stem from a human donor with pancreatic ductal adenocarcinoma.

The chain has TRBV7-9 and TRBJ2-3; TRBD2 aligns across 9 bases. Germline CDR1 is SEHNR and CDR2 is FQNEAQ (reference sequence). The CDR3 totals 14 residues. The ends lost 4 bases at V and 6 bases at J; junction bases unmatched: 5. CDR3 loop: CASSYAGGRDTQYF. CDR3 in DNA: TGTGCCAGCAGCTATGCGGGGGGGAGGGATACGCAGTATTTT. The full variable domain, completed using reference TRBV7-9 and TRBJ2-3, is DTGVSQNPRHKITKRGQNVTFRCDPISEHNRLYWYRQTLGQGPEFLTYFQNEAQLEKSRLLSDRFSAERPKGSFSTLEIQRTEQGDSAMYLCASSYAGGRDTQYFGPGTRLTVL.

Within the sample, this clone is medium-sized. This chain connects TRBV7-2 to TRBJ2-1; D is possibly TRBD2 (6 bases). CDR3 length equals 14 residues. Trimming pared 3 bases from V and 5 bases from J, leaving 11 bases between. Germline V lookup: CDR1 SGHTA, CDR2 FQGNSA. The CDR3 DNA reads TGTGCCAGCAGCTTTTATGGGAGGAACAATGAGCAGTTCTTC. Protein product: CASSFYGRNNEQFF.

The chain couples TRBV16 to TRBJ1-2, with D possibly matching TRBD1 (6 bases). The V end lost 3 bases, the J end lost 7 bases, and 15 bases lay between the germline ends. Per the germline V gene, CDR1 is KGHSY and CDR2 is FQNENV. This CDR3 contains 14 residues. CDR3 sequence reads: CASSHEGVGIGYTF. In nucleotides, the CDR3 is TGTGCCAGCAGCCACGAGGGGGTCGGGATTGGCTACACCTTC. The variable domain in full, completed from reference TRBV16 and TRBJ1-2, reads GEEVAQTPKHLVRGEGQKAKLYCAPIKGHSYVFWYQQVLKNEFKFLISFQNENVFDETGMPKERFSAKCLPNSPCSLEIQATKLEDSAVYFCASSHEGVGIGYTFGSGTRLTVV.

CDR3 sequence reads: CASSDGGGSTDTQYF. The DNA for the CDR3 is TGTGCCAGCAGTGACGGGGGGGGTAGCACAGATACGCAGTATTTT. The gene calls are TRBV6-4 and TRBJ2-3; 7 nucleotides align to TRBD2. Germline values: CDR1 MRHNA, CDR2 SNTAGT. V was clipped by 2 bases and J by 0 bases; unmatched bases: 2. This CDR3 contains 15 residues.

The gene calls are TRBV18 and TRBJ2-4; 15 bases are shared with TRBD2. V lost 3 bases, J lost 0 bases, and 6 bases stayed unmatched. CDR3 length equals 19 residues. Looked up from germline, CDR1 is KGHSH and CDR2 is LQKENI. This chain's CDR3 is CASSPPGLAGGLAKNIQYF. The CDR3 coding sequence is TGTGCCAGCTCACCGCCGGGACTAGCGGGAGGATTAGCCAAAAACATTCAGTACTTC.

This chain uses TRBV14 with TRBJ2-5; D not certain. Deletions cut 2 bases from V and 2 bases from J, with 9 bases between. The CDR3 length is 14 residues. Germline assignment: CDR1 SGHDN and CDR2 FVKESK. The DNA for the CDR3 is TGTGCCAGCAGCCAACCCCGAACTCAAGAGACCCAGTACTTC. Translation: CASSQPRTQETQYF.

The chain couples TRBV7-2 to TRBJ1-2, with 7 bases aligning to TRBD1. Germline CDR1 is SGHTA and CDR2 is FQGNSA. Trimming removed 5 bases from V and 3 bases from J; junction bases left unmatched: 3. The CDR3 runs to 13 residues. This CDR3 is CASSRDSDYGYTF. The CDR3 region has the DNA TGTGCCAGCAGCCGGGACAGCGACTATGGCTACACCTTC.

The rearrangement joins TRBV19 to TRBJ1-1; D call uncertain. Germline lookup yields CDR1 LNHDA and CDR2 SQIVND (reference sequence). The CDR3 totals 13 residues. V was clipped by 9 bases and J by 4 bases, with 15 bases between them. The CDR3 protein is CASETWGPTEAFF. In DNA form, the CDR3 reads TGTGCCAGCGAGACGTGGGGTCCCACTGAAGCTTTCTTT. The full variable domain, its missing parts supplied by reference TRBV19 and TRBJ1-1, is DGGITQSPKYLFRKEGQNVTLSCEQNLNHDAMYWYRQDPGQGLRLIYYSQIVNDFQKGDIAEGYSVSREKKESFPLTVTSAQKNPTAFYLCASETWGPTEAFFGQGTRLTVV.

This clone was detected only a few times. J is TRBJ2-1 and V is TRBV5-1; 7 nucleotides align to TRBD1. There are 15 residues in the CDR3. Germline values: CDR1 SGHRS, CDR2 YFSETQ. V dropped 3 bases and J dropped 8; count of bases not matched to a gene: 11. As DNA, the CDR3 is TGCGCCAGCAGCTGGGGACAGATGCACGACGATGAGCAGTTCTTC. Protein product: CASSWGQMHDDEQFF.

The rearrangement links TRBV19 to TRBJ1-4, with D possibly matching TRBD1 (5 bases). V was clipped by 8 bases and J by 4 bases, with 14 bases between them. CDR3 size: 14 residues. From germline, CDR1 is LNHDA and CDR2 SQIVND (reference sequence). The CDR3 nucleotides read TGTGCCAGTTCAAAGGGGCTGGATAATGAAAAACTGTTTTTT. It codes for CASSKGLDNEKLFF. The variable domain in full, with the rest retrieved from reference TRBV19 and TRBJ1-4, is DGGITQSPKYLFRKEGQNVTLSCEQNLNHDAMYWYRQDPGQGLRLIYYSQIVNDFQKGDIAEGYSVSREKKESFPLTVTSAQKNPTAFYLCASSKGLDNEKLFFGSGTQLSVL.

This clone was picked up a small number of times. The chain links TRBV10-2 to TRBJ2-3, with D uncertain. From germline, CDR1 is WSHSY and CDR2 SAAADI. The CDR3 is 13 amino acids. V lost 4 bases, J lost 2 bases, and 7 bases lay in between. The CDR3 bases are TGCGCCAGCAGTGGACGGCCCACAGATACGCAGTATTTT. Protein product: CASSGRPTDTQYF.

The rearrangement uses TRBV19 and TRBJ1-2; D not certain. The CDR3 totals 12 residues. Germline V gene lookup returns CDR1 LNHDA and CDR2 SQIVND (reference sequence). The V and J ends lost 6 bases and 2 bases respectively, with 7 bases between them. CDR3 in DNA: TGTGCCAGTAGGCCGAGGAACTATGGCTACACCTTC. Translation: CASRPRNYGYTF. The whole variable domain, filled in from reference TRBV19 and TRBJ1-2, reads DGGITQSPKYLFRKEGQNVTLSCEQNLNHDAMYWYRQDPGQGLRLIYYSQIVNDFQKGDIAEGYSVSREKKESFPLTVTSAQKNPTAFYLCASRPRNYGYTFGSGTRLTVV.

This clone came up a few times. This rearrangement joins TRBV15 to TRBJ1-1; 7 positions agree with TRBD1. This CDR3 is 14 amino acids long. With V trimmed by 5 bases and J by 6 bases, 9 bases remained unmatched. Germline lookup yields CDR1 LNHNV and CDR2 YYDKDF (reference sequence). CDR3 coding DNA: TGTGCCACCAGCTTACGTACTACAGGGGCTGAAGCTTTCTTT. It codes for CATSLRTTGAEAFF. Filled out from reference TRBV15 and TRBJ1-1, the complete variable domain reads DAMVIQNPRYQVTQFGKPVTLSCSQTLNHNVMYWYQQKSSQAPKLLFHYYDKDFNNEADTPDNFQSRRPNTSFCFLDIRSPGLGDTAMYLCATSLRTTGAEAFFGQGTRLTVV.

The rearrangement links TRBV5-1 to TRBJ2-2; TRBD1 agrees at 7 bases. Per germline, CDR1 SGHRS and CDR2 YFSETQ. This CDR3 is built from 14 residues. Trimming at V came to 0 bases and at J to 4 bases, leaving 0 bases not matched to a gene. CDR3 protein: CASSLGQGTGELFF. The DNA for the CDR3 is TGCGCCAGCAGCTTGGGACAGGGCACCGGGGAGCTGTTTTTT. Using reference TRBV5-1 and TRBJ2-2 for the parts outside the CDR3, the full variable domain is KAGVTQTPRYLIKTRGQQVTLSCSPISGHRSVSWYQQTPGQGLQFLFEYFSETQRNKGNFPGRFSGRQFSNSRSEMNVSTLELGDSALYLCASSLGQGTGELFFGEGSRLTVL.

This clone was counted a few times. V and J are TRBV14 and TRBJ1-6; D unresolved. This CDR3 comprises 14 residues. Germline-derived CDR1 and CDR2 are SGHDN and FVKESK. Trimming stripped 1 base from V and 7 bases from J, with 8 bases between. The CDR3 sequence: CASSQVVGNSPLHF. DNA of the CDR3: TGTGCCAGCAGCCAAGTGGTCGGAAATTCACCCCTCCACTTT.